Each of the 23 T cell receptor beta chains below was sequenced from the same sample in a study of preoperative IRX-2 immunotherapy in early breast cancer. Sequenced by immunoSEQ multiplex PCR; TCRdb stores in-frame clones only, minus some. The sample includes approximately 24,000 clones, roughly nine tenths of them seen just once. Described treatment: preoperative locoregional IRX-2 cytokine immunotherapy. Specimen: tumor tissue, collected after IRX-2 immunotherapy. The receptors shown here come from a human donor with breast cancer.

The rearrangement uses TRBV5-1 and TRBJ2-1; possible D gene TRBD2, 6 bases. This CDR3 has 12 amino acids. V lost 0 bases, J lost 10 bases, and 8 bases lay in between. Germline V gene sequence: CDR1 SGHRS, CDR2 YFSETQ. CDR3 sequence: CASSLAGGEQFF. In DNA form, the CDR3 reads TGCGCCAGCAGCTTGGCCGGAGGGGAGCAGTTCTTC.

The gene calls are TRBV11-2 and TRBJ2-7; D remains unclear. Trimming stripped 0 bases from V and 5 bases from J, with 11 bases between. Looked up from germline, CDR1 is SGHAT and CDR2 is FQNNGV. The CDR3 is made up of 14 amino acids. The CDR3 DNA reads TGTGCCAGCAGCTTAGATCGTATCGGCGACGAGCAGTACTTC. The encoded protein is CASSLDRIGDEQYF.

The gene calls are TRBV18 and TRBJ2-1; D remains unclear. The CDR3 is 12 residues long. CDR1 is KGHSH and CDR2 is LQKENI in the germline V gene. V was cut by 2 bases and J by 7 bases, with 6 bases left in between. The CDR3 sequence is CASSPGMNEQFF. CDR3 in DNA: TGTGCCAGCTCACCAGGCATGAATGAGCAGTTCTTC.

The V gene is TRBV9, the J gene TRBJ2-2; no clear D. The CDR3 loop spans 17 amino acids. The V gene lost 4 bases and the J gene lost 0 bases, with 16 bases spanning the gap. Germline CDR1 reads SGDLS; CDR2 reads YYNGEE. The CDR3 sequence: CASSYRLSKANTGELFF. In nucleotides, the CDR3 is TGTGCCAGCAGCTACCGACTGAGTAAAGCGAACACCGGGGAGCTGTTTTTT.

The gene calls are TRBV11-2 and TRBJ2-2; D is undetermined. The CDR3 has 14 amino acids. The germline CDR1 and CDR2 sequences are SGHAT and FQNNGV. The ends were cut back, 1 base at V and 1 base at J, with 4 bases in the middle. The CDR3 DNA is TGTGCCAGCAGCTTAGGGGTGAACACCGGGGAGCTGTTTTTT. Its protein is CASSLGVNTGELFF.

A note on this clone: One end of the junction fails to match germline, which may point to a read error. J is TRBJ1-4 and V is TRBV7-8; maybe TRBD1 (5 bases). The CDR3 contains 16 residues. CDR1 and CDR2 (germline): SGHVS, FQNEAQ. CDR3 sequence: CASSDQGGGTSEKLFF. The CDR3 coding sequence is TGTGCCAGCAGCGATCAGGGAGGAGGGACTAGTGAAAAACTGTTTTTT.

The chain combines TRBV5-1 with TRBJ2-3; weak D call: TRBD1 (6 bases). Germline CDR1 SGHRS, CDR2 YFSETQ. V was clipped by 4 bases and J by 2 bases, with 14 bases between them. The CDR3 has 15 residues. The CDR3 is CASSVPRGNTDTQYF. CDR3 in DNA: TGCGCCAGCAGCGTCCCCAGGGGAAACACAGATACGCAGTATTTT.

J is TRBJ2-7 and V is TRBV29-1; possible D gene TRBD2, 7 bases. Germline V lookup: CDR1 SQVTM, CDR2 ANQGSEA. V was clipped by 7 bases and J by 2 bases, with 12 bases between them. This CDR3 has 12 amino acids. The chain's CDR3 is CSAGGLTYEQYF. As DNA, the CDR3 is TGCAGCGCGGGGGGCTTGACCTACGAGCAGTACTTC.

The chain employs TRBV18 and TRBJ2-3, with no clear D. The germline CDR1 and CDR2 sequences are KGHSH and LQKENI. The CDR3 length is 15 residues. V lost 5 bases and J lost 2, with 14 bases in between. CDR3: CASSTGPRPTDTQYF. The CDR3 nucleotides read TGTGCCAGCTCAACCGGGCCCAGGCCCACAGATACGCAGTATTTT.

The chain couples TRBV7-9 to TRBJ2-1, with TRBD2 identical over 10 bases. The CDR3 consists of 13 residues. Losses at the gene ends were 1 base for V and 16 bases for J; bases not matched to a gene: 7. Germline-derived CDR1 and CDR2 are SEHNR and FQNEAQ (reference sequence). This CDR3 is CASSLGALAGDFF. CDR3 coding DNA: TGTGCCAGCAGCTTAGGGGCTCTAGCGGGAGACTTCTTC.

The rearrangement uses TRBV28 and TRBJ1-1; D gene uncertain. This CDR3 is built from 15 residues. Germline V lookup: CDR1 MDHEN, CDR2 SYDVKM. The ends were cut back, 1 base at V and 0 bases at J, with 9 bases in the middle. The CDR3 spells CASSLSAALNTEAFF. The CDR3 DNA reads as TGTGCCAGCAGTTTATCTGCAGCCTTGAACACTGAAGCTTTCTTT.

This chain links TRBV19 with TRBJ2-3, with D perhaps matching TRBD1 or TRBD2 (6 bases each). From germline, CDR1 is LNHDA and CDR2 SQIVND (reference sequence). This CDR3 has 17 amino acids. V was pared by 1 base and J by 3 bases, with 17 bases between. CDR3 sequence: CASSIGAGAGGTDTQYF. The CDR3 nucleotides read TGTGCCAGTAGTATAGGAGCAGGGGCTGGGGGGACAGATACGCAGTATTTT.

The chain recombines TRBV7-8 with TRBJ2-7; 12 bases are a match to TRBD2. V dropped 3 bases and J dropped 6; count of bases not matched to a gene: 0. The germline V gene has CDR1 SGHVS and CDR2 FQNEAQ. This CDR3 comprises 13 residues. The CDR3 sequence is CASSLTSGSEQYF. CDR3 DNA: TGTGCCAGCAGCTTGACTAGCGGGAGCGAGCAGTACTTC.

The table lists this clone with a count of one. CDR3 DNA: TGTGCCAGCAGCGCGAGCGGGGTTTCCACCGGGGAGCTGTTTTTT. Translation gives CASSASGVSTGELFF. The chain combines TRBV5-4 with TRBJ2-2; 7 bases match TRBD2. With 4 bases clipped from V and 4 bases from J, the junction kept 7 bases outside the gene matches. There are 15 residues in the CDR3. CDR1 and CDR2 (germline): SGHNT, YYREEE (reference sequence).

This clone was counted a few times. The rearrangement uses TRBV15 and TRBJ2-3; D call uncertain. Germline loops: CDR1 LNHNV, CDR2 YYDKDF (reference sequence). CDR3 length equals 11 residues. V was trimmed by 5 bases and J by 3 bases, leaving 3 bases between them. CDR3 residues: CATSDTDTQYF. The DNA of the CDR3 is TGTGCCACCAGCGATACAGATACGCAGTATTTT.

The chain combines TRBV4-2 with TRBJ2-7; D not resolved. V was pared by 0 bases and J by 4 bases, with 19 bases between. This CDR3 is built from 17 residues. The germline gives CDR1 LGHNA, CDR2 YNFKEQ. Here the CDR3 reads CASSQEDSRSTSYEQYF. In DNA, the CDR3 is TGTGCCAGCAGCCAAGAAGACTCCCGGAGCACTTCTTACGAGCAGTACTTC.

The CDR3 region has the DNA TGTGCCAGCAGTAGGGGACTCGAGACCTACGAGCAGTACTTC. Its protein product is CASSRGLETYEQYF. The chain carries TRBV6-5 and TRBJ2-7; D is possibly TRBD2 (6 bases). The CDR3 length is 14 residues. The germline V and J ends were trimmed by 5 bases and 2 bases, with 13 bases remaining between them. Germline V gives CDR1 MNHEY, CDR2 SVGAGI.

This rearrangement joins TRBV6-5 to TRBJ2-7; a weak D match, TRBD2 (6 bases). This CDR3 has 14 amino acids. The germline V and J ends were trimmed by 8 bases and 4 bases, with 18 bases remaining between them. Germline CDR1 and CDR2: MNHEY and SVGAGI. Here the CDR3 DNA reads TGTGCCAGCCACCCAGCGCGGGGACGATACGAGCAGTACTTC. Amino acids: CASHPARGRYEQYF.

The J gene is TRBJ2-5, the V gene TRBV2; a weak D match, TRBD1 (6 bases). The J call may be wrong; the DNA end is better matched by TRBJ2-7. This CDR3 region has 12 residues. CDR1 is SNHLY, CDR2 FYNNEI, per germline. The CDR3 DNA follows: TGTGCCAGCAGTGACAGGGGCTACGAGCAGTACTTC. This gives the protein CASSDRGYEQYF.

CDR3 region: CASSLMGEGYGYTF. DNA for the CDR3: TGTGCCAGCAGCTTGATGGGGGAAGGCTATGGCTACACCTTC. The genes are TRBV5-4 and TRBJ1-2; D possibly corresponds to TRBD1 (5 bases). The V end was cut by 1 base, the J end by 4 bases, with 11 bases between. Germline V CDR1 and CDR2: SGHNT, YYREEE (reference sequence). This CDR3 is built from 14 residues.

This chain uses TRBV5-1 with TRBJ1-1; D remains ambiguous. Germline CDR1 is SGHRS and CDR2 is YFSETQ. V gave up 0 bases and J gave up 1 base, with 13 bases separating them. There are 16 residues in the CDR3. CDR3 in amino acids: CASSLAEGGRNTEAFF. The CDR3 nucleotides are TGCGCCAGCAGCTTGGCCGAGGGTGGCAGGAACACTGAAGCTTTCTTT. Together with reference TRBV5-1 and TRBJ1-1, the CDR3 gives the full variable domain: KAGVTQTPRYLIKTRGQQVTLSCSPISGHRSVSWYQQTPGQGLQFLFEYFSETQRNKGNFPGRFSGRQFSNSRSEMNVSTLELGDSALYLCASSLAEGGRNTEAFFGQGTRLTVV.

The CDR3 DNA is TGTGCCAGCAGTTTTAGCGGGAGGCCCTCCTACGAGCAGTACTTC. Amino acids: CASSFSGRPSYEQYF. The rearrangement links TRBV6-4 to TRBJ2-7; TRBD2 matches at 10 bases. This CDR3 has 15 residues. J lost 0 bases, V lost 5 bases, and 4 bases had no gene match. The germline V gene has CDR1 MRHNA and CDR2 SNTAGT.

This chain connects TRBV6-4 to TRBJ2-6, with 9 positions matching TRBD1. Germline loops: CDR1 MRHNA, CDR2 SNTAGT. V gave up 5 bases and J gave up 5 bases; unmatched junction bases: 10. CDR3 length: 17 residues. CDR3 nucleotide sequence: TGTGCCAGCAGTCCCGGGACAGGGTTGGGCTGGGCCAACGTCCTGACTTTC. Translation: CASSPGTGLGWANVLTF.